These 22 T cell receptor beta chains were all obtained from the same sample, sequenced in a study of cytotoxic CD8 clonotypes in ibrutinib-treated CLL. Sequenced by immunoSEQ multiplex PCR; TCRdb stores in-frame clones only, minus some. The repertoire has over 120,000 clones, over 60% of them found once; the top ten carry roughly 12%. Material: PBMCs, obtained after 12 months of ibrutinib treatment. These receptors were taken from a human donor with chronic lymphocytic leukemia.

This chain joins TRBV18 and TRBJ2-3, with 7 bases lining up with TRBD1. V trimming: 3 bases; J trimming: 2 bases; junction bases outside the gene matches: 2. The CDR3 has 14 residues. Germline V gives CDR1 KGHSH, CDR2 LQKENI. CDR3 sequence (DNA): TGTGCCAGCTCACCGGACAGGTACACAGATACGCAGTATTTT. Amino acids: CASSPDRYTDTQYF.

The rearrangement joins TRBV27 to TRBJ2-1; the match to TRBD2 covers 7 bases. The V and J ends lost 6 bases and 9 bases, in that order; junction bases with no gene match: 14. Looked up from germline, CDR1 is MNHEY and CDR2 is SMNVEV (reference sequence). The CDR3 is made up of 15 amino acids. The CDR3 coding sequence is TGTGCCAGCAGCCTAACTAGCGCGGTCGGGAGTGAGCAGTTCTTC. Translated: CASSLTSAVGSEQFF.

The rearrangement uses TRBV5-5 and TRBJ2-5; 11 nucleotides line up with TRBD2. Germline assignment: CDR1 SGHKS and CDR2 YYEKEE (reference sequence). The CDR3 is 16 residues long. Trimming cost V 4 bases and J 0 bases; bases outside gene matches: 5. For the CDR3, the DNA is TGTGCCAGCAGCCGACGGACTAGCGGGTACCAAGAGACCCAGTACTTC. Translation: CASSRRTSGYQETQYF.

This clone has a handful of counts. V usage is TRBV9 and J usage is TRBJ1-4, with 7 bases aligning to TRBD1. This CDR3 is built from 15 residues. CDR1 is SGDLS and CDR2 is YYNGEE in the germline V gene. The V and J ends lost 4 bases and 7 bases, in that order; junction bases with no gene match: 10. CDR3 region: CASSPRTGLSEKLFF. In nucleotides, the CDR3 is TGTGCCAGCAGCCCGAGGACAGGTTTAAGTGAAAAACTGTTTTTT.

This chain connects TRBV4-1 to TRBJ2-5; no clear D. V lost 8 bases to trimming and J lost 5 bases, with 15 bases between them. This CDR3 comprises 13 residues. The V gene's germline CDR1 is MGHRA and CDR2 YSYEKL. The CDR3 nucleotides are TGCGCCAGCTCGTTGGCCGGGTACGAGACCCAGTACTTC. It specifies CASSLAGYETQYF.

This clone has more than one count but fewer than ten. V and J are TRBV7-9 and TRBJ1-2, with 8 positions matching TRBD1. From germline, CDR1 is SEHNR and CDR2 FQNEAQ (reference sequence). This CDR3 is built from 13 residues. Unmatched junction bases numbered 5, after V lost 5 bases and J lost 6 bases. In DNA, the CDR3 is TGTGCCAGCAGCCGACAGGGGCGGCATGGCTACACCTTC. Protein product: CASSRQGRHGYTF.

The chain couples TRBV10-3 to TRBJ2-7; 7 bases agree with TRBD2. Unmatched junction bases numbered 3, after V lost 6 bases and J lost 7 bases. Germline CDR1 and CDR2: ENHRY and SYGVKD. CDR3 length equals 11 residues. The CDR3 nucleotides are TGTGCCATCAGCGGGGGGAGAGAGCAGTACTTC. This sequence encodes CAISGGREQYF.

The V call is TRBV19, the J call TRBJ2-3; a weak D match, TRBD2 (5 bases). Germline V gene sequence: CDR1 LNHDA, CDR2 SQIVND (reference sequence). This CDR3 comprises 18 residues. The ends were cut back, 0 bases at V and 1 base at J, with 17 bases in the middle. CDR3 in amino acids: CASSIDPHKAGGTDTQYF. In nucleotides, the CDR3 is TGTGCCAGTAGTATAGATCCCCACAAGGCGGGTGGCACAGATACGCAGTATTTT.

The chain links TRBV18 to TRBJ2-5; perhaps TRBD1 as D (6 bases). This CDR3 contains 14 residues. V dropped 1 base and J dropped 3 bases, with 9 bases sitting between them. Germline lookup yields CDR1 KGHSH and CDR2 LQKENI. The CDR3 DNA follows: TGTGCCAGCTCACCACAACAGGGTAAAGAGACCCAGTACTTC. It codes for CASSPQQGKETQYF.

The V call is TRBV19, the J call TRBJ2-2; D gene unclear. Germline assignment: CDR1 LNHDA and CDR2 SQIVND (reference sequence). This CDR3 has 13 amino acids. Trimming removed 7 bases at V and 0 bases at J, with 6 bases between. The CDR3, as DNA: TGTGCCAGTATTCTTGCGAACACCGGGGAGCTGTTTTTT. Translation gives CASILANTGELFF. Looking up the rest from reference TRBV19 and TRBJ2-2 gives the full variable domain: DGGITQSPKYLFRKEGQNVTLSCEQNLNHDAMYWYRQDPGQGLRLIYYSQIVNDFQKGDIAEGYSVSREKKESFPLTVTSAQKNPTAFYLCASILANTGELFFGEGSRLTVL.

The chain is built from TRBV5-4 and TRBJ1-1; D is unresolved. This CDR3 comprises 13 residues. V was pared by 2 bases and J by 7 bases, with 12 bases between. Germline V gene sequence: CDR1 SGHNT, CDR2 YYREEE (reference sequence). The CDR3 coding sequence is TGTGCCAGCAGCTTCGCTTTGGAGGTTGAAGCTTTCTTT. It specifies CASSFALEVEAFF.

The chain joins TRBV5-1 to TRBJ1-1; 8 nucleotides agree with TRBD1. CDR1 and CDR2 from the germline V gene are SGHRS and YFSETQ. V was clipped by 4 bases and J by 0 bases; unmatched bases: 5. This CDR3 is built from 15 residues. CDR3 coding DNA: TGCGCCAGCAGCCGGACAGGGCCCATGAACACTGAAGCTTTCTTT. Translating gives CASSRTGPMNTEAFF.

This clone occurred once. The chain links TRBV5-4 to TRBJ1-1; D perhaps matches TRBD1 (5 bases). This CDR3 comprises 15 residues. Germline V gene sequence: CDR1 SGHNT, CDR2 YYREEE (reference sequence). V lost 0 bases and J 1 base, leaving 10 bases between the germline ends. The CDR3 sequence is CASSLGGHRNTEAFF. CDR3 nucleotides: TGTGCCAGCAGCTTGGGTGGACACAGGAACACTGAAGCTTTCTTT.

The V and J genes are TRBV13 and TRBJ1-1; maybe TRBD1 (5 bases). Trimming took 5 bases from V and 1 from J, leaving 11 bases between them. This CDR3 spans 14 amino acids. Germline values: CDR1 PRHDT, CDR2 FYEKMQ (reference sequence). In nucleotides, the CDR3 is TGTGCCAGCAGCCACCGGGACGGGAACACTGAAGCTTTCTTT. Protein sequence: CASSHRDGNTEAFF. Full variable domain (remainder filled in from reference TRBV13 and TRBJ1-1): AAGVIQSPRHLIKEKRETATLKCYPIPRHDTVYWYQQGPGQDPQFLISFYEKMQSDKGSIPDRFSAQQFSDYHSELNMSSLELGDSALYFCASSHRDGNTEAFFGQGTRLTVV.

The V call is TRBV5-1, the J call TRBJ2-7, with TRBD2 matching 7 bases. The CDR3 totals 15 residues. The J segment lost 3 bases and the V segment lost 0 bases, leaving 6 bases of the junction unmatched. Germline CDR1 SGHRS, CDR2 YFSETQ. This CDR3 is CASSLVVGEGYEQYF. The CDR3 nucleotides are TGCGCCAGCAGCTTGGTCGTCGGGGAGGGCTACGAGCAGTACTTC.

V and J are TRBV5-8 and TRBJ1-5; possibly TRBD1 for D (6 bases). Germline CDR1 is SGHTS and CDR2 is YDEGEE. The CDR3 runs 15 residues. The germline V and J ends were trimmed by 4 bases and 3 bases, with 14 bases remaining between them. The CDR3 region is CASSPGRDTNQPQHF. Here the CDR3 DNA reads TGTGCCAGCAGCCCTGGCCGGGACACCAATCAGCCCCAGCATTTT.

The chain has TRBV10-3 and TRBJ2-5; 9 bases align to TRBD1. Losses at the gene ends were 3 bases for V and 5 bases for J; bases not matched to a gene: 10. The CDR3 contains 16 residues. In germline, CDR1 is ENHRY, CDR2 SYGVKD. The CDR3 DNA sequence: TGTGCCATCAGTGACTCTACACAGGGGGCCGGGGAGACCCAGTACTTC. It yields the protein CAISDSTQGAGETQYF.

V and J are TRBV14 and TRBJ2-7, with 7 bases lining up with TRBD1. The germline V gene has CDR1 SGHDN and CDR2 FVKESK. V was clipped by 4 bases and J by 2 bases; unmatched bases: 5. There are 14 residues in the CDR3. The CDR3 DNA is TGTGCCAGCAGCCTGGGACAGCTACCCTACGAGCAGTACTTC. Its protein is CASSLGQLPYEQYF.

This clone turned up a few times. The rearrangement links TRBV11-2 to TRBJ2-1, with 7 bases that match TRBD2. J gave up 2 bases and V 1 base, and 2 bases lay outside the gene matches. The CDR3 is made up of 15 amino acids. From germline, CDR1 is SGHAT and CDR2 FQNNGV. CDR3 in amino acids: CASSLVGGPYNEQFF. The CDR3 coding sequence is TGTGCCAGCAGCTTAGTGGGAGGGCCCTACAATGAGCAGTTCTTC. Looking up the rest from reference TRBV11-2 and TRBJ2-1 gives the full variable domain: EAGVAQSPRYKIIEKRQSVAFWCNPISGHATLYWYQQILGQGPKLLIQFQNNGVVDDSQLPKDRFSAERLKGVDSTLKIQPAKLEDSAVYLCASSLVGGPYNEQFFGPGTRLTVL.

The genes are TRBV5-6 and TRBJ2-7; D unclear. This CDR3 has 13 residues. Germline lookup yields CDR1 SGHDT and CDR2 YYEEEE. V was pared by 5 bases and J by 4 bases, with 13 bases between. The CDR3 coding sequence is TGTGCCAGCAGTTATGGAACCCGGTACGAGCAGTACTTC. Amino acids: CASSYGTRYEQYF.

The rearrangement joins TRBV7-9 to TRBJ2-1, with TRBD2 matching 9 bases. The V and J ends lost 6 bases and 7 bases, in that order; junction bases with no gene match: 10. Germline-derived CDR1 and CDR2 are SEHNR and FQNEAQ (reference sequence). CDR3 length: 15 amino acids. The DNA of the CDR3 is TGTGCCAGCAGATCCAGCGGGAGGAGACAAAATGAGCAGTTCTTC. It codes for CASRSSGRRQNEQFF.

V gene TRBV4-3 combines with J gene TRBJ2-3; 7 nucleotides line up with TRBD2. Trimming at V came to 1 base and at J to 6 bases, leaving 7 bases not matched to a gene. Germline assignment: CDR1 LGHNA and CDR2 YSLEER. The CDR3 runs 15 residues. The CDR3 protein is CASSQVAGEADTQYF. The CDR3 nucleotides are TGCGCCAGCAGCCAAGTCGCGGGAGAGGCGGATACGCAGTATTTT.